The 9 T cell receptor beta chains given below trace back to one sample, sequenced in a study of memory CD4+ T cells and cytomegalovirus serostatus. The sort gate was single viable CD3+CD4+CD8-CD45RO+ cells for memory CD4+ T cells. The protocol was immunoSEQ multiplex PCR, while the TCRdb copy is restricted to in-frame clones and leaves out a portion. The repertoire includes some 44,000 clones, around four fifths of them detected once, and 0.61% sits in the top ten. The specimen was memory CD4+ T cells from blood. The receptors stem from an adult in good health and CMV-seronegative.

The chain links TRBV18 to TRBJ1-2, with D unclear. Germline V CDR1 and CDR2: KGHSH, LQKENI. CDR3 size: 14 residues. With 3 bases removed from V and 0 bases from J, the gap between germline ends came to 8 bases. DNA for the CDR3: TGTGCCAGCTCACCTTCTGTAACTAACTATGGCTACACCTTC. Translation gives CASSPSVTNYGYTF.

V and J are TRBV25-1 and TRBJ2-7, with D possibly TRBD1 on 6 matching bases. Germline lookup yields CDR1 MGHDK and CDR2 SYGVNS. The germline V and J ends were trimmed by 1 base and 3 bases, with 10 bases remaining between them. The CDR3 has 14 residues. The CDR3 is CASSESGDLYEQYF. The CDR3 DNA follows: TGTGCCAGCAGTGAATCAGGGGACCTCTACGAGCAGTACTTC.

In DNA form, the CDR3 reads TGCGCCAGCGTCCTCCGGGGGGAGCAGTACTTC. Its protein product is CASVLRGEQYF. The chain joins TRBV5-1 to TRBJ2-7; D might be TRBD2 (6 bases). Trimming took 7 bases from V and 7 from J, leaving 12 bases between them. Germline V gene lookup returns CDR1 SGHRS and CDR2 YFSETQ. The CDR3 is 11 residues long.

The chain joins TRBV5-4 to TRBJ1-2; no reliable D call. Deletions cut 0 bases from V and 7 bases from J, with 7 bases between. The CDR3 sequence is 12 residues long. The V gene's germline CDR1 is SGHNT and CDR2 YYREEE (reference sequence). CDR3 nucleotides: TGTGCCAGCAGCTTGGTCGGGCCTGGCTACACCTTC. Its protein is CASSLVGPGYTF.

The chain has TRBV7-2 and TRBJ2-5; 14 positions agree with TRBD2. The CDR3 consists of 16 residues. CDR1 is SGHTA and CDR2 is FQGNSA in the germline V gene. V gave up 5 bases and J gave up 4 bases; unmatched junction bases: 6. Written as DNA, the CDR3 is TGTGCCAGCAGCACCCGACTAGCGGGGGGGCTAGAGACCCAGTACTTC. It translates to CASSTRLAGGLETQYF.

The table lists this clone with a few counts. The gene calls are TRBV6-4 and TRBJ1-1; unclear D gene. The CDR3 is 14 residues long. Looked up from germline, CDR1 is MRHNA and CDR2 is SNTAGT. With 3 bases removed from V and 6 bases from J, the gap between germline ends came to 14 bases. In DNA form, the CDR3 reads TGTGCCAGCAGTGAATGGGCGGGGAATGCTGAAGCTTTCTTT. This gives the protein CASSEWAGNAEAFF.

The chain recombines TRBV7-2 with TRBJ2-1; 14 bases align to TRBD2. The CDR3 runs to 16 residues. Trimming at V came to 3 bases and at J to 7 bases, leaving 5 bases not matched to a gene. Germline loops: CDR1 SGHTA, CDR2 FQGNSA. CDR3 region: CASSLTSGGAINEQFF. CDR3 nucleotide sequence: TGTGCCAGCAGCTTGACTAGCGGGGGGGCTATAAATGAGCAGTTCTTC.

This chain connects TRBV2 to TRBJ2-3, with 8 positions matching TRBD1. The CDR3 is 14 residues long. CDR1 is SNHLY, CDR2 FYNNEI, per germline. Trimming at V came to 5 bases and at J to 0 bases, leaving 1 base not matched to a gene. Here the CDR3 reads CASSRDRSTDTQYF. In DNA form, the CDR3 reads TGTGCCAGCAGTCGGGACAGGAGCACAGATACGCAGTATTTT.

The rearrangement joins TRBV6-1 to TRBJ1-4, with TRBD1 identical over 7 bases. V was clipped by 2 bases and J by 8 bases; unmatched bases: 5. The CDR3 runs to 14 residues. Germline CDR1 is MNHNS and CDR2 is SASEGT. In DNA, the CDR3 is TGTGCCAGCAGTGAAACACCGGGACAGGAAAAACTGTTTTTT. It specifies CASSETPGQEKLFF.